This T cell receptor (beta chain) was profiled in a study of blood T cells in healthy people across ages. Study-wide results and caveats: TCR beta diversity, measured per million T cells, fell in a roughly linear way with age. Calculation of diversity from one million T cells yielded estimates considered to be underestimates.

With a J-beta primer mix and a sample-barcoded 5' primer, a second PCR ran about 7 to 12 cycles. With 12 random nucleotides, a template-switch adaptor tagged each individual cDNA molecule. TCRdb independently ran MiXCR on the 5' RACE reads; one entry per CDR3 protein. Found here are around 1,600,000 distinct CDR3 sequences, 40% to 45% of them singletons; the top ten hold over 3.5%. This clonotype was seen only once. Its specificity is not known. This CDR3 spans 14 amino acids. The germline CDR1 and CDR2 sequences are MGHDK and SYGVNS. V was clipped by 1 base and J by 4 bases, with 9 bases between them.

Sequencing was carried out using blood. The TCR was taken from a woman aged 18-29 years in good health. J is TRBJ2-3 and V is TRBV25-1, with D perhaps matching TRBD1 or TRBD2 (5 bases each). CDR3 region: CASSELVGADTQYF. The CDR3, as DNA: TGTGCCAGCAGTGAATTGGTGGGGGCAGATACGCAGTATTTT.